The next 17 T cell receptor beta chains were all read from a single sample in a study of T cell responses to AZD1222 COVID-19 vaccine. Libraries were prepared by immunoSEQ multiplex PCR; TCRdb keeps only in-frame clonotypes and omits some of them. Altogether 110,000 to 150,000 clones are present, 70% to 90% being singletons, with the ten largest covering around 8.6%. Specimen: peripheral blood, collected on day 0 of AZD1222 vaccination. These receptors all stem from an adult in good health.

On this clone: Other nucleotide sequences from this sample produce the same CDR3. The gene calls are TRBV12-3 or TRBV12-4 and TRBJ2-7; no reliable D call. The CDR3 is 12 amino acids. V lost 6 bases and J lost 3, with 9 bases in between. This CDR3 reads CASRGYGYEQYF. The CDR3 region has the DNA TGTGCCAGCAGAGGATACGGCTACGAGCAGTACTTC.

There are a few counts of this clone. The chain employs TRBV6-1 and TRBJ2-5; 10 bases are shared with TRBD2. This CDR3 has 15 amino acids. The germline V gene has CDR1 MNHNS and CDR2 SASEGT. With V trimmed by 1 base and J by 2 bases, 1 base remained unmatched. In DNA, the CDR3 is TGTGCCAGCAGTGAAGAAGCGGGGGGGCAAGAGACCCAGTACTTC. Its translation: CASSEEAGGQETQYF.

This rearrangement joins TRBV7-2 to TRBJ2-1; 9 bases are shared with TRBD2. Looked up from germline, CDR1 is SGHTA and CDR2 is FQGNSA. After removal of 5 bases from V and 7 bases from J, the junction contained 12 bases not matched to a gene. The CDR3 is 16 amino acids. CDR3 sequence: CASSPKNIAGVNEQFF. DNA for the CDR3: TGTGCCAGCAGCCCTAAAAATATAGCGGGAGTGAATGAGCAGTTCTTC.

The CDR3 sequence: CASTGTGVGTQYF. The CDR3 coding sequence is TGTGCCAGCACCGGGACAGGGGTGGGGACCCAGTACTTC. The chain joins TRBV28 to TRBJ2-5; TRBD1 agrees at 10 bases. Germline-derived CDR1 and CDR2 are MDHEN and SYDVKM. CDR3 size: 13 residues. V was clipped by 7 bases and J by 7 bases; unmatched bases: 6.

The chain couples TRBV12-3 or TRBV12-4 to TRBJ1-4; D remains ambiguous. The V and J ends lost 6 bases and 12 bases respectively, with 11 bases between them. This CDR3 contains 11 residues. CDR3 residues: CASRLGGELFF. CDR3 bases: TGTGCCAGCAGACTAGGAGGAGAACTGTTTTTT.

The V call is TRBV7-9, the J call TRBJ2-1, with a possible D match to TRBD1 (6 bases). Germline lookup yields CDR1 SEHNR and CDR2 FQNEAQ (reference sequence). The V end was cut by 10 bases, the J end by 8 bases, with 9 bases between. The CDR3 length is 10 residues. The CDR3 here is CATQGDEQFF. DNA for the CDR3: TGTGCCACACAGGGAGATGAGCAGTTCTTC.

The chain combines TRBV10-3 with TRBJ2-3; D perhaps matches TRBD2 (7 bases). This CDR3 contains 15 residues. V was pared by 1 base and J by 3 bases, with 11 bases between. Germline V gene lookup returns CDR1 ENHRY and CDR2 SYGVKD. The CDR3: CAISEWGGGTDTQYF. CDR3 DNA sequence: TGTGCCATCAGTGAGTGGGGGGGCGGGACAGATACGCAGTATTTT.

V is TRBV29-1 and J is TRBJ1-2; D gene unclear. The CDR3 has 13 amino acids. Trimming cost V 6 bases and J 5 bases, with 16 bases left between them. The germline gives CDR1 SQVTM, CDR2 ANQGSEA. CDR3 sequence (DNA): TGCAGCGTAAAGTCCGGGAGCTCATATGGCTACACCTTC. This gives the protein CSVKSGSSYGYTF.

V and J are TRBV2 and TRBJ2-3; 10 bases agree with TRBD2. The germline gives CDR1 SNHLY, CDR2 FYNNEI. Germline trimming cut 3 bases from V and 5 bases from J; bases unmatched to any gene: 11. This CDR3 contains 17 residues. CDR3 sequence reads: CASSDQGLAEVLDTQYF. CDR3 bases: TGTGCCAGCAGTGACCAAGGACTAGCGGAGGTATTAGATACGCAGTATTTT.

The chain couples TRBV7-9 to TRBJ2-3; no reliable D call. Trimming cost V 5 bases and J 4 bases, with 19 bases left between them. CDR1 is SEHNR and CDR2 is FQNEAQ in the germline V gene (reference sequence). CDR3 length equals 16 residues. CDR3 protein: CASSHGWSYDADTQYF. The CDR3 region has the DNA TGTGCCAGCAGCCACGGATGGTCCTATGACGCAGATACGCAGTATTTT.

This clone was counted a single time. V and J are TRBV7-2 and TRBJ1-6; D is unclear. Germline CDR1 is SGHTA and CDR2 is FQGNSA. This CDR3 spans 15 amino acids. V was cut by 5 bases and J by 9 bases, with 17 bases left in between. Here the CDR3 reads CASSLRQGESSPLHF. CDR3 DNA: TGTGCCAGCAGCCTTCGACAAGGTGAAAGTTCACCCCTCCACTTT.

V and J are TRBV12-3 or TRBV12-4 and TRBJ2-1, with D possibly being TRBD1 or TRBD2 (5 bases each). The CDR3 extends over 12 amino acids. V lost 6 bases and J lost 15, with 18 bases in between. The CDR3 nucleotides are TGTGCCAGCAGAGCCCGGGACCGGACGTCGTTCTTC. Translation gives CASRARDRTSFF.

A single count supports this clone. V and J are TRBV18 and TRBJ2-3; 9 bases agree with TRBD2. The CDR3 totals 15 residues. V shed 6 bases, J shed 2 bases, and the junction held 6 bases outside the gene matches. CDR1 and CDR2 from the germline V gene are KGHSH and LQKENI. The CDR3: CASSSGRTVTDTQYF. CDR3 DNA: TGTGCCAGCTCGAGCGGGAGGACGGTCACAGATACGCAGTATTTT.

The V call is TRBV7-8, the J call TRBJ2-3; D might be TRBD2 (6 bases). Trimming stripped 5 bases from V and 10 bases from J, with 10 bases between. The germline CDR1 and CDR2 sequences are SGHVS and FQNEAQ. The CDR3 covers 11 residues. In nucleotides, the CDR3 is TGTGCCAGCAGCATTGGAGGGGCGCAGTATTTT. Its protein is CASSIGGAQYF.

The CDR3 sequence: CASSLGGLAGGMNTGELFF. Here the CDR3 DNA reads TGTGCCAGCAGCTTGGGGGGACTAGCGGGAGGGATGAACACCGGGGAGCTGTTTTTT. The J gene is TRBJ2-2, the V gene TRBV5-4; the match to TRBD2 covers 16 bases. The CDR3 loop spans 19 amino acids. CDR1 is SGHNT, CDR2 YYREEE, per germline (reference sequence). J was trimmed by 1 base and V by 0 bases; bases with no gene match: 3.

This chain connects TRBV11-3 to TRBJ2-7; D is ambiguous. CDR1 is SGHNT, CDR2 YENEEA, per germline. This CDR3 spans 12 amino acids. The germline V and J ends were trimmed by 1 base and 7 bases, with 8 bases remaining between them. The CDR3 here is CASSLVNQEQYF. CDR3 nucleotides: TGTGCCAGCAGCTTAGTGAATCAAGAGCAGTACTTC.

This chain uses TRBV24-1 with TRBJ1-2, with a possible D match to TRBD1 (6 bases). This CDR3 is 17 amino acids long. V lost 4 bases, J lost 4 bases, and 21 bases lay in between. Germline V lookup: CDR1 KGHDR, CDR2 SFDVKD. The CDR3 region is CATSDPDRVNTLYGYTF. The CDR3 DNA is TGTGCCACCAGTGACCCGGACAGAGTTAATACCCTCTATGGCTACACCTTC.